This TCR beta chain is drawn from a study of T-cell reconstitution after alpha-beta-depleted transplantation in children. The library targeted TCRbeta and was prepared with unique molecular identifiers. From the PCR reads, TCRdb called clonotypes with MiXCR, one entry per CDR3 protein. This sample has about 610,000 distinct CDR3 sequences, with roughly a tenth found just once. This clonotype occurred many times. Trimming took 5 bases from V and 5 from J, leaving 10 bases between them. CDR3 length equals 13 residues. The sequenced sample was PBMCs from the stem cell graft donor, obtained from the stem cell graft. The chain has TRBV12-3 or TRBV12-4 and TRBJ2-1; perhaps TRBD1 as D (6 bases). The TCR originated in a human donor who donated a stem cell graft to a child with acute myeloid leukemia. CDR3 protein: CASSHGQNNEQFF. The CDR3, as DNA: TGTGCCAGCAGTCACGGACAGAACAATGAGCAGTTCTTC.